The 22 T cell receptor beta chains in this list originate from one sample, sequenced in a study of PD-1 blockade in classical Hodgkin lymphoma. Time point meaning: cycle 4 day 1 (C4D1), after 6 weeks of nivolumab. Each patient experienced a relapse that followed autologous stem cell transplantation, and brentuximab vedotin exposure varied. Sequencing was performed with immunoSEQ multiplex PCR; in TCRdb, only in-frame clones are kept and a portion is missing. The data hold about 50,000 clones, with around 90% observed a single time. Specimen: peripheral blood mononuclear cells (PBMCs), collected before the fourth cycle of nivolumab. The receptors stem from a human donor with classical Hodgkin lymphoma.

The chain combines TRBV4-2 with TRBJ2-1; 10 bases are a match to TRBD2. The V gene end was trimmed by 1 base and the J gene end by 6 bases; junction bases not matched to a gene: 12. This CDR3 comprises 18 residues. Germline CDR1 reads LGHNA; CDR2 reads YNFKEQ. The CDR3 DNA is TGTGCCAGCAGCCAAGGTTCCCAAGCGGGAGGGCCGATCAATGAGCAGTTCTTC. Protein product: CASSQGSQAGGPINEQFF.

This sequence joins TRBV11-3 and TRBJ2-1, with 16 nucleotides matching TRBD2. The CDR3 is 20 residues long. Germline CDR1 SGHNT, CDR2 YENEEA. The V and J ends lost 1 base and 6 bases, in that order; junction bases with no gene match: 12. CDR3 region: CASSLAGTSGRAKVFNEQFF. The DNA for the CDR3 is TGTGCCAGCAGCTTAGCCGGGACTAGCGGGAGGGCCAAAGTTTTCAATGAGCAGTTCTTC.

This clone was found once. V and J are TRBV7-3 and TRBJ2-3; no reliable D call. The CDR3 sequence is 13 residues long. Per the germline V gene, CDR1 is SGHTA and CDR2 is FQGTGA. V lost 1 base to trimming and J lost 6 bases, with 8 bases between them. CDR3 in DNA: TGTGCCAGCAGCTTAAGAATTGGGGATACGCAGTATTTT. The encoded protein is CASSLRIGDTQYF.

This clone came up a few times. In DNA, the CDR3 is TGTGCCATCAGTGGGTACAGGGGTGGCTACACCTTC. It is translated as CAISGYRGGYTF. The chain carries TRBV10-3 and TRBJ1-2; 7 nucleotides align to TRBD1. The CDR3 extends over 12 amino acids. Germline V gives CDR1 ENHRY, CDR2 SYGVKD. Trimming took 4 bases from V and 7 from J; bases not matched to a gene: 3.

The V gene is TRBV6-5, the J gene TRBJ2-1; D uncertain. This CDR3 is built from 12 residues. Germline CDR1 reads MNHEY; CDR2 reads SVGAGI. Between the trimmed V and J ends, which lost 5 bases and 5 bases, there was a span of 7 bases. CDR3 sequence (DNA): TGTGCCAGCAGTAGGTTGAACAATGAGCAGTTCTTC. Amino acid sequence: CASSRLNNEQFF.

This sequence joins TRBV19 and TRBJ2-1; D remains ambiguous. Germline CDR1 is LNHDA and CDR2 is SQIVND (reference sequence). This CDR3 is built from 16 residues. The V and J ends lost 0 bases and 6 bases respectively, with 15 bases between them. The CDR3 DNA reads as TGTGCCAGTAGTATAGATAAGACTTTTTCGGGCAATGAGCAGTTCTTC. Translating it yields CASSIDKTFSGNEQFF.

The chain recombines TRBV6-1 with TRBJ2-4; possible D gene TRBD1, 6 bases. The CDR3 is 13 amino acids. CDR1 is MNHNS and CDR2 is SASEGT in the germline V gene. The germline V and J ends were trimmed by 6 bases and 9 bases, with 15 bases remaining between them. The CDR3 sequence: CASRVTGYSIQYF. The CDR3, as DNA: TGTGCCAGCAGGGTCACAGGGTACAGCATTCAGTACTTC.

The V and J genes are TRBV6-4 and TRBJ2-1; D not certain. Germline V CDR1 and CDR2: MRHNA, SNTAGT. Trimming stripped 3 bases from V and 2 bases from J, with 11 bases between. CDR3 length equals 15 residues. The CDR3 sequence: CASSDRNRAYNEQFF. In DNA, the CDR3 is TGTGCCAGCAGTGATCGGAACAGAGCCTACAATGAGCAGTTCTTC.

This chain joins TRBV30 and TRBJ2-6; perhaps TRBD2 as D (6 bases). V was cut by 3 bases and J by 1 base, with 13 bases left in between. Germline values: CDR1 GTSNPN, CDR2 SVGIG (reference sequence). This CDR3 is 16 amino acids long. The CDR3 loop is CAWRFGGVSGANVLTF. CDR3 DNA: TGTGCCTGGAGGTTTGGCGGGGTGTCTGGGGCCAACGTCCTGACTTTC.

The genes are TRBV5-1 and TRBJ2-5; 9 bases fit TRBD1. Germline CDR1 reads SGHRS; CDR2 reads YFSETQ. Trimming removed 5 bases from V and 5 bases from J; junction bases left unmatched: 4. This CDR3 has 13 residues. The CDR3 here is CASSPGQGETQYF. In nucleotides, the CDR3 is TGCGCCAGCAGTCCGGGACAGGGTGAGACCCAGTACTTC. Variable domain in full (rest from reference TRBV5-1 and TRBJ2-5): KAGVTQTPRYLIKTRGQQVTLSCSPISGHRSVSWYQQTPGQGLQFLFEYFSETQRNKGNFPGRFSGRQFSNSRSEMNVSTLELGDSALYLCASSPGQGETQYFGPGTRLLVL.

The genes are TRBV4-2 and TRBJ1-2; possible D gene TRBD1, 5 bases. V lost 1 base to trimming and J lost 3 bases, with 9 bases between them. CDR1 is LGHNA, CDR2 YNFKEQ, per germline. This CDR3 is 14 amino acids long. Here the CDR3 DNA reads TGTGCCAGCAGCCAAGTTTCGGGGGACTATGGCTACACCTTC. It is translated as CASSQVSGDYGYTF.

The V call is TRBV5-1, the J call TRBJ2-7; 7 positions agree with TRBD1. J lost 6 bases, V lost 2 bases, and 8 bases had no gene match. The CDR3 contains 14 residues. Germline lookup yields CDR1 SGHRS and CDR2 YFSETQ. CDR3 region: CASSLLDRRREQYF. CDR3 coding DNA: TGCGCCAGCAGCTTATTGGACAGGCGACGCGAGCAGTACTTC.

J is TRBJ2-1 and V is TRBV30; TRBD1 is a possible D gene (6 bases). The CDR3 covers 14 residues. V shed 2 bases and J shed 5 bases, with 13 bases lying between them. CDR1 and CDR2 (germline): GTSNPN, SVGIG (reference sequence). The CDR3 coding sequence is TGTGCCTGGAGTTACAGGGTGTGGGACAATGAGCAGTTCTTC. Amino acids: CAWSYRVWDNEQFF.

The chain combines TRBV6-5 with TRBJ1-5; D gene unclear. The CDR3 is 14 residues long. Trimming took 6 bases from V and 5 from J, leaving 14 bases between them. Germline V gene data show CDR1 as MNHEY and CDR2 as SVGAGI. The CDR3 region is CASSFVSADQPQHF. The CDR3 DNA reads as TGTGCCAGCAGCTTCGTTTCCGCCGATCAGCCCCAGCATTTT.

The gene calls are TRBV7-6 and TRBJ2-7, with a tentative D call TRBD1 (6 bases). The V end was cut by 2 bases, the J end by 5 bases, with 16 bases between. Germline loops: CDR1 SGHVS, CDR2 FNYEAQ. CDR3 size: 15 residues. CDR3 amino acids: CASSLQQGPSNEQYF. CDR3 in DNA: TGTGCCAGCAGCTTACAACAGGGTCCTAGCAACGAGCAGTACTTC.

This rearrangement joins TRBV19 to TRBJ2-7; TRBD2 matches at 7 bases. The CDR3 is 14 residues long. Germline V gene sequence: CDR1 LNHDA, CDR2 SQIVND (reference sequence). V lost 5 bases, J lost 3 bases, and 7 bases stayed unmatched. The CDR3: CASSPTTSNYEQYF. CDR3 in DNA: TGTGCCAGTAGTCCGACGACTAGCAACTACGAGCAGTACTTC.

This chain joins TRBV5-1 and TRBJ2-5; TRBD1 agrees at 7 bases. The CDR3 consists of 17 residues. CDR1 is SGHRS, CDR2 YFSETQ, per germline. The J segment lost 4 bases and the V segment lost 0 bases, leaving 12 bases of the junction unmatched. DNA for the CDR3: TGCGCCAGCAGCTTGGAAAGGAGGCAGGGGGTTGGAGAGACCCAGTACTTC. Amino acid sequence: CASSLERRQGVGETQYF.

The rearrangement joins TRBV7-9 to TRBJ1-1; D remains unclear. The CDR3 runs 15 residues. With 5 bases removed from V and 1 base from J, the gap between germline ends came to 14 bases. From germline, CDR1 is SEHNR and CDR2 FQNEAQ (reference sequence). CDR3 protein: CASSPRRGKNTEAFF. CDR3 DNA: TGTGCCAGCAGCCCCCGCCGAGGGAAGAACACTGAAGCTTTCTTT.

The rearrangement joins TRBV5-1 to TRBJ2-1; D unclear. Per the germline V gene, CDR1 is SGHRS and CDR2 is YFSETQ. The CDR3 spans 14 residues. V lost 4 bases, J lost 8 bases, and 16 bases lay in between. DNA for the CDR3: TGCGCCAGCAGCGAACTTTTAGTTGAGGATGAGCAGTTCTTC. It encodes CASSELLVEDEQFF.

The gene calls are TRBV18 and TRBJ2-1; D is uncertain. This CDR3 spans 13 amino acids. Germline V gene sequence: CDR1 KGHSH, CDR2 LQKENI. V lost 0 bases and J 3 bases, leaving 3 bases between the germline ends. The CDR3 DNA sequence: TGTGCCAGCTCACCACCGAGCTACAATGAGCAGTTCTTC. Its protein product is CASSPPSYNEQFF.

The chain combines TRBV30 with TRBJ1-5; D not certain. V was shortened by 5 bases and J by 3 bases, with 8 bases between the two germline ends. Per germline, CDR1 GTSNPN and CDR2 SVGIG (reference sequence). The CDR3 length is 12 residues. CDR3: CAWAGSNQPQHF. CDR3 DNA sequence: TGTGCCTGGGCTGGTTCCAATCAGCCCCAGCATTTT.

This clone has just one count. The CDR3 region is CASSLVYEQYF. The CDR3 DNA follows: TGTGCCAGCAGCTTAGTCTACGAGCAGTACTTC. The V and J genes are TRBV11-2 and TRBJ2-7; D unresolved. Germline CDR1 is SGHAT and CDR2 is FQNNGV. The CDR3 sequence is 11 residues long. Trimming removed 1 base at V and 3 bases at J, with 1 base between.